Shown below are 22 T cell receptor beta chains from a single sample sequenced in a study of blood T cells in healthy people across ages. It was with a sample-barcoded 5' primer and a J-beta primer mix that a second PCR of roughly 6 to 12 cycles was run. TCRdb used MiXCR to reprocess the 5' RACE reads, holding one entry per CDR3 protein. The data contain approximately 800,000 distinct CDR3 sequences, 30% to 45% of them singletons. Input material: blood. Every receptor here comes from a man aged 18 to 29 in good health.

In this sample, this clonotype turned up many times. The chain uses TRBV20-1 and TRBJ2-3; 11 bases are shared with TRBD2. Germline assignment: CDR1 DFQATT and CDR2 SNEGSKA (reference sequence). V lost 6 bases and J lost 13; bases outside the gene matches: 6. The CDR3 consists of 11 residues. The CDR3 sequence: CSAYPGLAEYF. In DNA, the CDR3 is TGCAGTGCGTACCCGGGACTAGCGGAGTATTTT.

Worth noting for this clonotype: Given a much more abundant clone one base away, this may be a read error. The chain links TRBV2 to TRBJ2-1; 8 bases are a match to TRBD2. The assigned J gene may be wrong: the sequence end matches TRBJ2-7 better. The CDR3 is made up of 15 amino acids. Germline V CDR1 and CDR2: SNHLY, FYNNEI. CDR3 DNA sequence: TGTGCCAGCCATCAAGAGGGCGGGGGGCCCAGTGAGCAGTACTTC. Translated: CASHQEGGGPSEQYF.

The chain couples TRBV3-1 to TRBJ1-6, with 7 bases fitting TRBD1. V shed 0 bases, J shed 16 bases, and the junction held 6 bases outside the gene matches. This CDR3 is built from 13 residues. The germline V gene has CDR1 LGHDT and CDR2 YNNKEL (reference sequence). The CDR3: CASSQDHRQGLHF. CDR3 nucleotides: TGTGCCAGCAGCCAAGATCATCGACAGGGACTCCACTTT.

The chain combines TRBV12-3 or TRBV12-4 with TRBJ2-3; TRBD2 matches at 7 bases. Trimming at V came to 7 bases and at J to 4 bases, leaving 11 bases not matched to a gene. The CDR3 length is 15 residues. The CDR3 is CASTRAGTRADTQYF. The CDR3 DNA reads TGTGCCAGCACCAGAGCGGGGACGAGAGCAGATACGCAGTATTTT.

The CDR3: CSVESGTGAYNEQFF. In DNA form, the CDR3 reads TGCAGCGTTGAGTCCGGGACAGGAGCTTACAATGAGCAGTTCTTC. The chain couples TRBV29-1 to TRBJ2-1; 8 bases are shared with TRBD1. The germline V gene has CDR1 SQVTM and CDR2 ANQGSEA. CDR3 length equals 15 residues. With V trimmed by 3 bases and J by 4 bases, 8 bases remained unmatched.

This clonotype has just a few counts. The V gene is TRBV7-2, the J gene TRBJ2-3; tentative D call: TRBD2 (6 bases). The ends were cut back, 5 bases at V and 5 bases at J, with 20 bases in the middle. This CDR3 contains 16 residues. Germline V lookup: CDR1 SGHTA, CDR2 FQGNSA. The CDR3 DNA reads TGTGCCAGCAGCCAGGAGGGGCTAGGGGTAGAAGATACGCAGTATTTT. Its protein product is CASSQEGLGVEDTQYF.

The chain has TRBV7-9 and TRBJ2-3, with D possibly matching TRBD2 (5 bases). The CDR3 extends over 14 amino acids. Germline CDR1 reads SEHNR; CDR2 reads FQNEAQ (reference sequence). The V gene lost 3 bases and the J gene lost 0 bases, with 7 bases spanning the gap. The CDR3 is CASSFGESTDTQYF. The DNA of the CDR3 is TGTGCCAGCAGCTTCGGGGAAAGCACAGATACGCAGTATTTT.

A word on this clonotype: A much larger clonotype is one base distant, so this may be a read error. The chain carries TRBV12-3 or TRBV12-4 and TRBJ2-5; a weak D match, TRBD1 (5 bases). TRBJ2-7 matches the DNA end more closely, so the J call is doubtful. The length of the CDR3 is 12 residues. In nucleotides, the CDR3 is TGTGCCTGCAGTAAGGACATCCACGAGCAGTACTTC. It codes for CACSKDIHEQYF.

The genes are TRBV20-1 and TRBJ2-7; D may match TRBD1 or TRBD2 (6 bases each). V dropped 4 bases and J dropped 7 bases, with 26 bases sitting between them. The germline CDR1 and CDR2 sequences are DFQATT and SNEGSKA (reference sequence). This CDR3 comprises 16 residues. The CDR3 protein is CSATASGASSYNEQYF. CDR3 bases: TGCAGTGCTACAGCCTCGGGGGCAAGCTCCTACAATGAGCAGTACTTC.

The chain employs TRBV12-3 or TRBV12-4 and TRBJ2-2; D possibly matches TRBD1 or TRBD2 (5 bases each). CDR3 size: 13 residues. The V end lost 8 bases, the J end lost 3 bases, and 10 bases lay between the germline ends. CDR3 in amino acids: CASDGGYTGELFF. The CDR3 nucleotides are TGTGCCAGCGATGGGGGATACACCGGGGAGCTGTTTTTT.

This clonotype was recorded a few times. The chain's CDR3 is CASSSPGQGTEAFF. The CDR3, as DNA: TGTGCCAGCAGCTCACCGGGACAGGGGACTGAAGCTTTCTTT. V is TRBV12-3 or TRBV12-4 and J is TRBJ1-1; 10 bases line up with TRBD1. Germline trimming cut 6 bases from V and 5 bases from J; bases unmatched to any gene: 6. This CDR3 is built from 14 residues.

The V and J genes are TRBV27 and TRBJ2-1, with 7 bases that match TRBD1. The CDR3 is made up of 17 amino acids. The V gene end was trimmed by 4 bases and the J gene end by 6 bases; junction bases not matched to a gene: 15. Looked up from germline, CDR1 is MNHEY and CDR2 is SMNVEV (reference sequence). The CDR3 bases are TGTGCCAGCAGTTCATTACCCGGGACAGCGAGGGGCAATGAGCAGTTCTTC. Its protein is CASSSLPGTARGNEQFF.

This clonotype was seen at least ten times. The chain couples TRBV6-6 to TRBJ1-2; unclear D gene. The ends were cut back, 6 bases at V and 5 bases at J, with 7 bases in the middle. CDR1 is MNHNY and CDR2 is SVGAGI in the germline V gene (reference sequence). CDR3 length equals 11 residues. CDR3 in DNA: TGTGCCAGCAGCCCTCAGTATGGCTACACCTTC. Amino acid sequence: CASSPQYGYTF.

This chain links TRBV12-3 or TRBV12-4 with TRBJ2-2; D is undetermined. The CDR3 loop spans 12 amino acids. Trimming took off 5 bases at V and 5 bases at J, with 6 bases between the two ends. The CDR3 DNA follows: TGTGCCAGCAGTCCCCAAACCGGGGAGCTGTTTTTT. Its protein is CASSPQTGELFF.

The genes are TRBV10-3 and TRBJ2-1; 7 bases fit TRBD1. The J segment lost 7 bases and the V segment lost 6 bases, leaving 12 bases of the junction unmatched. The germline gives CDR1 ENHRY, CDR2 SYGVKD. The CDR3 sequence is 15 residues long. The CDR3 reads CAISLGTVTGNEQFF. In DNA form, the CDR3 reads TGTGCCATCAGCCTAGGGACAGTCACGGGGAATGAGCAGTTCTTC.

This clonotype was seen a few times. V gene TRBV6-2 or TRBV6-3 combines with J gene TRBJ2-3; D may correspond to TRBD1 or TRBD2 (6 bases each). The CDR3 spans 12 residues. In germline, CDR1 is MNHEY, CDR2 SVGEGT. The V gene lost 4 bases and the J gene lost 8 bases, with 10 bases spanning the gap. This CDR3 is CASSFGGLTQYF. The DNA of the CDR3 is TGTGCCAGCAGTTTTGGGGGGCTTACGCAGTATTTT.

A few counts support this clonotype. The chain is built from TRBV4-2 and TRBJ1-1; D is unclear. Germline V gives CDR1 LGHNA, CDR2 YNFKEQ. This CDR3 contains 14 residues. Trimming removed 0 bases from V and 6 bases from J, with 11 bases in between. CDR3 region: CASSQEVLEPEAFF. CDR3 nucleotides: TGTGCCAGCAGCCAAGAGGTGTTAGAGCCTGAAGCTTTCTTT.

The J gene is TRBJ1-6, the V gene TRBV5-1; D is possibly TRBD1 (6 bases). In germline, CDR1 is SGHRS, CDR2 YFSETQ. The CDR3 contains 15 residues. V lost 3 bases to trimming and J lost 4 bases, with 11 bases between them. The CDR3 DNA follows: TGCGCCAGCAGCTCCGACAGGCCGTATAATTCACCCCTCCACTTT. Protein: CASSSDRPYNSPLHF. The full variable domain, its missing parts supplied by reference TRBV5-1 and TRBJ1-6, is KAGVTQTPRYLIKTRGQQVTLSCSPISGHRSVSWYQQTPGQGLQFLFEYFSETQRNKGNFPGRFSGRQFSNSRSEMNVSTLELGDSALYLCASSSDRPYNSPLHFGNGTRLTVT.

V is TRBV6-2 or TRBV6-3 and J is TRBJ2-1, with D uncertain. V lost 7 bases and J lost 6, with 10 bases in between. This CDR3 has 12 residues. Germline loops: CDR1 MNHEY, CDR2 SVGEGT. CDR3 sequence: CASTSTANEQFF. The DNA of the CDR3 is TGTGCCAGCACCTCGACGGCCAATGAGCAGTTCTTC.

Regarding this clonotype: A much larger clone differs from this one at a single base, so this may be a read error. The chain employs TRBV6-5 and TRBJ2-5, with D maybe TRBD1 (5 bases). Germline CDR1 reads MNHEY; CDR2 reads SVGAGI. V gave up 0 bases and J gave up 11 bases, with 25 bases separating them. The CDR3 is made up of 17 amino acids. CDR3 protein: CASSYSYDSSRGNEQYF. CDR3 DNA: TGTGCCAGCAGTTACTCCTACGACAGTTCCCGCGGCAATGAGCAGTACTTC.

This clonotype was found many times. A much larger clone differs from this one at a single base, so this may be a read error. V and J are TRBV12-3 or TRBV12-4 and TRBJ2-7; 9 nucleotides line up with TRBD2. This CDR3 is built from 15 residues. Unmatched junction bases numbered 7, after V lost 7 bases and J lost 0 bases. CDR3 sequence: CASTDGRGGSYEQYF. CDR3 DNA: TGTGCCAGCACCGACGGGCGGGGGGGCTCCTACGAGCAGTACTTC.

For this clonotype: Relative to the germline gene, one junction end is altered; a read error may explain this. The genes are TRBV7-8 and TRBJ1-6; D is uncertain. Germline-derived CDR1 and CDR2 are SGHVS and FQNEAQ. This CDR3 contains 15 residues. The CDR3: CASSLGTGIDSPPHF. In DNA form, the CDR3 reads TGTGCCAGCAGCTTAGGAACGGGGATTGATTCACCCCCCCACTTT.